What follows are 25 T cell receptor beta chains derived from one specimen sequenced in a study of beta chain features in type 1 diabetes. These receptors' targets are unknown. Findings and limits, study-wide: Moderately but significantly shorter TCRB CDR3s were found in Type 1 diabetes patients in all four CD4+ subsets.

Sequencing targeted expressed TCRB transcripts, as all isolated RNA had been reverse transcribed. Repertoires were generated with immunoSEQ multiplex PCR, while TCRdb's copy carries only in-frame clones and drops some. The top ten clones hold less than 0.025% of a sample with roughly 700,000 clones, roughly 12% of them seen once. Sample: naive CD4+ T cells from blood. The receptors shown here come from a man aged 18-30 years with type 1 diabetes.

This chain links TRBV11-2 with TRBJ2-1; D possibly matches TRBD1 or TRBD2 (6 bases each). This CDR3 is 15 amino acids long. Germline V CDR1 and CDR2: SGHAT, FQNNGV. The ends were cut back, 5 bases at V and 0 bases at J, with 11 bases in the middle. In DNA, the CDR3 is TGTGCCAGCAGCGACAAGGGGGGCTCCTACAATGAGCAGTTCTTC. Translation gives CASSDKGGSYNEQFF.

This clone showed up just a few times. The chain couples TRBV5-4 to TRBJ2-2, with 8 bases fitting TRBD2. CDR3 length: 16 residues. Germline V gene lookup returns CDR1 SGHNT and CDR2 YYREEE (reference sequence). The V segment lost 6 bases and the J segment 4 bases; nucleotides outside the gene matches: 11. The CDR3 loop is CASTTGGGSGTGELFF. CDR3 in DNA: TGTGCCAGCACCACGGGCGGGGGGAGTGGCACCGGGGAGCTGTTTTTT.

In its sample, this clone was seen a few times. CDR3 amino acids: CASSPWDRARNTEAFF. For the CDR3, the DNA is TGTGCCAGCAGCCCTTGGGACAGGGCGAGGAACACTGAAGCTTTCTTT. This chain connects TRBV5-6 to TRBJ1-1; TRBD1 aligns across 9 bases. The CDR3 extends over 16 amino acids. Germline CDR1 SGHDT, CDR2 YYEEEE. V shed 4 bases, J shed 1 base, and the junction held 8 bases outside the gene matches.

This chain connects TRBV10-3 to TRBJ1-5; D uncertain. Germline-derived CDR1 and CDR2 are ENHRY and SYGVKD. Trimming took 1 base from V and 6 from J, leaving 13 bases between them. CDR3 size: 15 residues. The CDR3 reads CAISEYEPLGQPQHF. The CDR3 coding sequence is TGTGCCATCAGTGAGTATGAGCCTTTAGGTCAGCCCCAGCATTTT.

The chain carries TRBV27 and TRBJ2-7, with D possibly being TRBD2 (6 bases). V lost 0 bases and J lost 3, with 12 bases in between. The germline gives CDR1 MNHEY, CDR2 SMNVEV (reference sequence). The CDR3 extends over 15 amino acids. Here the CDR3 reads CASSLSRDRVYEQYF. The CDR3 nucleotides read TGTGCCAGCAGTTTATCGCGGGACCGGGTCTACGAGCAGTACTTC.

This chain links TRBV2 with TRBJ1-3, with unresolved D. The V and J ends lost 4 bases and 9 bases respectively, with 10 bases between them. This CDR3 contains 12 residues. Germline V gene sequence: CDR1 SNHLY, CDR2 FYNNEI. The CDR3: CASSGEGLTIYF. CDR3 nucleotides: TGTGCCAGCAGTGGAGAGGGTCTCACCATATATTTT.

CDR3 residues: CASSSYGEAFF. The CDR3 DNA reads TGTGCCAGCAGTTCCTACGGTGAAGCTTTCTTT. The chain joins TRBV28 to TRBJ1-1, with D uncertain. This CDR3 region has 11 residues. V was clipped by 4 bases and J by 7 bases, with 7 bases between them. From germline, CDR1 is MDHEN and CDR2 SYDVKM.

This clone appeared a few times. The chain is built from TRBV4-1 and TRBJ2-1, with TRBD2 as a possible D gene (5 bases). Germline V lookup: CDR1 MGHRA, CDR2 YSYEKL. The CDR3 spans 17 residues. V was pared by 0 bases and J by 6 bases, with 18 bases between. The CDR3 nucleotides are TGCGCCAGCAGCCAAGATGTGGAGGTATGGGGTGGCAATGAGCAGTTCTTC. Amino acid sequence: CASSQDVEVWGGNEQFF.

The gene calls are TRBV18 and TRBJ2-5; TRBD1 might be the D (6 bases). The CDR3 is made up of 16 amino acids. CDR1 and CDR2 (germline): KGHSH, LQKENI. V gave up 4 bases and J gave up 1 base, with 16 bases separating them. CDR3 residues: CASSRRTTGGQETQYF. The CDR3 DNA is TGTGCCAGCTCACGCCGGACGACAGGAGGCCAAGAGACCCAGTACTTC.

This clone was seen more than once but under ten times. The rearrangement joins TRBV7-9 to TRBJ2-6; D is unresolved. Germline V CDR1 and CDR2: SEHNR, FQNEAQ (reference sequence). The CDR3 runs 14 residues. Trimming left V 4 bases short and J 0 bases short, with 4 bases between. The CDR3 is CASSWSSGANVLTF. DNA for the CDR3: TGTGCCAGCAGCTGGAGCTCTGGGGCCAACGTCCTGACTTTC.

Only a few counts were recorded for this clone. V usage is TRBV7-6 and J usage is TRBJ2-7; no reliable D call. The CDR3 is 13 amino acids. Germline lookup yields CDR1 SGHVS and CDR2 FNYEAQ. V was pared by 1 base and J by 3 bases, with 7 bases between. The CDR3 spells CASSLEPGYEQYF. The CDR3 region has the DNA TGTGCCAGCAGCTTAGAACCCGGCTACGAGCAGTACTTC.

The chain carries TRBV19 and TRBJ2-3, with TRBD2 identical over 8 bases. The CDR3 consists of 17 residues. CDR1 LNHDA and CDR2 SQIVND come from the germline V gene (reference sequence). Germline trimming cut 7 bases from V and 1 base from J; bases unmatched to any gene: 13. Here the CDR3 DNA reads TGTGCCAGTACTATGAGTTCCAGCGGGGGACGCACAGATACGCAGTATTTT. Amino acid sequence: CASTMSSSGGRTDTQYF.

This clone occurred a few times. This chain links TRBV6-5 with TRBJ2-7, with D possibly being TRBD1 (6 bases). Germline lookup yields CDR1 MNHEY and CDR2 SVGAGI. Trimming pared 5 bases from V and 4 bases from J, leaving 12 bases between. The CDR3 contains 13 residues. The CDR3 bases are TGTGCCAGCAGTGATCAGGGGCCATACGAGCAGTACTTC. It encodes CASSDQGPYEQYF.

This clone appeared a few times. The chain joins TRBV2 to TRBJ2-5; D may be TRBD2 (6 bases). This CDR3 contains 14 residues. Trimming pared 7 bases from V and 5 bases from J, leaving 17 bases between. Germline lookup yields CDR1 SNHLY and CDR2 FYNNEI. Here the CDR3 DNA reads TGTGCCAGCACCCTAAGTCGGGGGAGTGAGACCCAGTACTTC. As protein: CASTLSRGSETQYF.

A few counts support this clone. The chain is built from TRBV29-1 and TRBJ1-2; D remains unclear. The length of the CDR3 is 12 residues. V was cut by 2 bases and J by 8 bases, with 12 bases left in between. Germline CDR1 SQVTM, CDR2 ANQGSEA. The CDR3 nucleotides are TGCAGCGTTGAACGCGGGAGAGAGGGCTACACCTTC. This sequence encodes CSVERGREGYTF.

The gene calls are TRBV7-9 and TRBJ2-3, with 8 bases that match TRBD2. This CDR3 has 19 amino acids. The junction had 13 bases not matched to a gene; V was cut back by 1 base and J by 1 base. Germline V lookup: CDR1 SEHNR, CDR2 FQNEAQ (reference sequence). The CDR3 loop reads CASSLGDLAGAGRTDTQYF. The CDR3 DNA follows: TGTGCCAGCAGCTTAGGGGATCTAGCGGGCGCGGGTCGCACAGATACGCAGTATTTT.

The gene calls are TRBV18 and TRBJ1-4, with D perhaps TRBD1 (5 bases). CDR3 length: 15 amino acids. Trimming took off 2 bases at V and 7 bases at J, with 14 bases between the two ends. The germline gives CDR1 KGHSH, CDR2 LQKENI. The CDR3 is CASSPSGNGAEKLFF. CDR3 sequence (DNA): TGTGCCAGCTCACCATCAGGCAATGGGGCTGAAAAACTGTTTTTT.

This clone was seen ten or more times. The chain links TRBV10-3 to TRBJ2-4; D gene ambiguous. This CDR3 is 13 amino acids long. Trimming shortened V by 4 bases and J by 2 bases, and 6 bases separated the two germline ends. CDR1 ENHRY and CDR2 SYGVKD come from the germline V gene. The CDR3 DNA is TGTGCCATCAGTGGGAGTCCCAAAAACATTCAGTACTTC. It is translated as CAISGSPKNIQYF.

This clone was detected only a few times. The DNA for the CDR3 is TGTGCCAGCAGCTTAGCCCTACAGGGAGCGGATACGCAGTATTTT. Translation: CASSLALQGADTQYF. V usage is TRBV7-2 and J usage is TRBJ2-3, with a weak D call TRBD1 (6 bases). V was pared by 0 bases and J by 6 bases, with 13 bases between. Germline V gene lookup returns CDR1 SGHTA and CDR2 FQGNSA. The CDR3 has 15 residues.

This CDR3 reads CASSAEGGNNEQYF. CDR3 coding DNA: TGTGCCAGCAGTGCTGAGGGAGGGAACAACGAGCAGTACTTC. The chain employs TRBV2 and TRBJ2-7; 7 nucleotides align to TRBD2. The CDR3 length is 14 residues. Germline V gene lookup returns CDR1 SNHLY and CDR2 FYNNEI. V lost 4 bases and J lost 5; bases outside the gene matches: 8.

In its sample, this clone was seen a few times. This chain connects TRBV30 to TRBJ2-7, with 7 bases identical to TRBD1. J gave up 5 bases and V 0 bases, and 19 bases lay outside the gene matches. Germline V CDR1 and CDR2: GTSNPN, SVGIG (reference sequence). This CDR3 comprises 18 residues. This chain's CDR3 is CAWSVGTATIYEGDEQYF. CDR3 DNA sequence: TGTGCCTGGAGTGTTGGGACAGCGACCATATATGAGGGAGACGAGCAGTACTTC.

This clone showed up just a few times. This sequence joins TRBV11-1 and TRBJ2-7; perhaps TRBD1 as D (5 bases). V was trimmed by 5 bases and J by 6 bases, leaving 14 bases between them. The length of the CDR3 is 13 residues. Germline assignment: CDR1 SGHAT and CDR2 FQDESV (reference sequence). The CDR3 nucleotides read TGTGCCAGCAGCCGCCCATCAGGGCGCGAGCAGTACTTC. Residues: CASSRPSGREQYF.

This clone was seen only a few times. The J gene is TRBJ1-6, the V gene TRBV11-2, with D perhaps matching TRBD1 (5 bases). CDR3 length: 14 residues. CDR1 and CDR2 (germline): SGHAT, FQNNGV. Trimming stripped 1 base from V and 8 bases from J, with 9 bases between. CDR3 nucleotides: TGTGCCAGCAGCTTAGGCAGGGTGGATTCACCCCTCCACTTT. Amino acid sequence: CASSLGRVDSPLHF. Variable domain in full (rest from reference TRBV11-2 and TRBJ1-6): EAGVAQSPRYKIIEKRQSVAFWCNPISGHATLYWYQQILGQGPKLLIQFQNNGVVDDSQLPKDRFSAERLKGVDSTLKIQPAKLEDSAVYLCASSLGRVDSPLHFGNGTRLTVT.

This clone was counted only a few times. J is TRBJ1-5 and V is TRBV15; D is unresolved. V was shortened by 1 base and J by 3 bases, with 4 bases between the two germline ends. Germline CDR1 is LNHNV and CDR2 is YYDKDF (reference sequence). CDR3 length equals 13 residues. DNA of the CDR3: TGTGCCACCAGCAGAGCGAACAATCAGCCCCAGCATTTT. Its translation: CATSRANNQPQHF.

This clone has a handful of counts. This chain connects TRBV18 to TRBJ1-2, with 8 bases fitting TRBD1. The germline gives CDR1 KGHSH, CDR2 LQKENI. The CDR3 length is 17 residues. V trimming: 3 bases; J trimming: 5 bases; junction bases outside the gene matches: 14. The CDR3 bases are TGTGCCAGCTCACCCTCGGACAGGGAAGGCTGGAAGTATGGCTACACCTTC. Translated, it gives CASSPSDREGWKYGYTF.